This T cell receptor (beta chain) is from a study of CD4+ T cells in melanoma. Whole-study results and caveats: Diverse differentiation states were reported for melanoma neoantigen-specific CD4+ T cells. A reported correlation linked neoantigen-specific CD4+ T cells to CD8+, macrophage and B cell function.

As to this clone: Its antigen is undetermined.

Trimming removed 4 bases at V and 2 bases at J, with 11 bases between. CDR3 length: 14 amino acids. Germline loops: CDR1 SGDLS, CDR2 YYNGEE. Generated by immunoSEQ multiplex PCR, the TCRdb table keeps only in-frame clones and is missing some. The sample lists about 140,000 clones; approximately 91% were seen once. The chain couples TRBV9 to TRBJ2-3, with D perhaps TRBD2 (5 bases). This TCR was recovered from a human donor with melanoma. The CDR3 region has the DNA TGTGCCAGCAGCCCAGAGGGCTACACAGATACGCAGTATTTT. This encodes CASSPEGYTDTQYF.